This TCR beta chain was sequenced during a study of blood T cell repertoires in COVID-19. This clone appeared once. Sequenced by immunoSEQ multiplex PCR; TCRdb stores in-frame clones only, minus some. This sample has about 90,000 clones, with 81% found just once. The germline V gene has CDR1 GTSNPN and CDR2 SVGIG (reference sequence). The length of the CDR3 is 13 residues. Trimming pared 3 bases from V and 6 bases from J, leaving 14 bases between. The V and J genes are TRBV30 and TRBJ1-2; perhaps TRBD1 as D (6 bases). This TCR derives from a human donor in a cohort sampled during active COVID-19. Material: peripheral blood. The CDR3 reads CAWRLRGADGYTF. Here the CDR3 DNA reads TGTGCCTGGAGGCTGCGGGGGGCTGATGGCTACACCTTC.